This T cell receptor beta chain was documented in a study of cytomegalovirus exposure and HLA in healthy donors. The CDR3 covers 15 residues. V shed 1 base and J 3 bases; nucleotides not matched to a gene: 0. Germline V gene data show CDR1 as KGHSH and CDR2 as LQKENI. It was with 60 Vbeta and 13 Jbeta primers that the PCR ran. TCRdb's copy holds only in-frame clones and misses some; the assay was immunoSEQ multiplex PCR. Recorded here are 150,000 to 200,000 clones; the top ten clones represent about 0.81%. The sequence came from a woman aged 18-30 years in good health and CMV-seropositive. Sequencing was performed on PBMCs. The genes are TRBV18 and TRBJ2-2; 9 nucleotides align to TRBD1. CDR3 nucleotides: TGTGCCAGCTCACCACGGACAGGGGACACCGGGGAGCTGTTTTTT. Amino acids: CASSPRTGDTGELFF.